The 28 T cell receptor beta chains below come from one sample, sequenced in a study of T cell responses to AZD1222 COVID-19 vaccine. Here immunoSEQ multiplex PCR was the method, and the copy in TCRdb shows in-frame clones only, minus some. In the table there are 88,000 or so clones, 85% to 90% of which are singletons. Sample: peripheral blood, taken 28 days after the second AZD1222 dose. Receptors were obtained from an adult who received the AZD1222 COVID-19 vaccine.

The chain is built from TRBV19 and TRBJ2-1; 8 nucleotides align to TRBD1. The CDR3 covers 16 residues. Trimming cost V 4 bases and J 5 bases; bases outside gene matches: 10. Germline V lookup: CDR1 LNHDA, CDR2 SQIVND (reference sequence). CDR3 in amino acids: CASSTLGQGRNNEQFF. The CDR3 nucleotides read TGTGCCAGTAGTACCCTCGGACAGGGTAGAAACAATGAGCAGTTCTTC.

J is TRBJ1-5 and V is TRBV6-5; 8 nucleotides agree with TRBD1. The V gene end was trimmed by 6 bases and the J gene end by 0 bases; junction bases not matched to a gene: 4. Per the germline V gene, CDR1 is MNHEY and CDR2 is SVGAGI. There are 15 residues in the CDR3. CDR3 DNA sequence: TGTGCCAGCAGAGGGACAGGTTATAGCAATCAGCCCCAGCATTTT. This translates into CASRGTGYSNQPQHF.

Worth noting for this clone: The same CDR3 can be traced to other DNA sequences in this sample. The rearrangement joins TRBV18 to TRBJ1-4, with D possibly matching TRBD1 (5 bases). The CDR3 is 14 residues long. Germline values: CDR1 KGHSH, CDR2 LQKENI. With 2 bases removed from V and 5 bases from J, the gap between germline ends came to 9 bases. CDR3 bases: TGTGCCAGCTCACCAGGGGCGCGAAATGAAAAACTGTTTTTT. It yields the protein CASSPGARNEKLFF.

This clone was recorded once. The V call is TRBV6-5, the J call TRBJ1-4; 7 nucleotides align to TRBD1. CDR3 size: 16 residues. Unmatched junction bases numbered 6, after V lost 3 bases and J lost 2 bases. CDR1 MNHEY and CDR2 SVGAGI come from the germline V gene. The CDR3 loop is CASSYHRGNTNEKLFF. The CDR3 coding sequence is TGTGCCAGCAGTTATCACAGGGGAAACACTAATGAAAAACTGTTTTTT.

CDR3 bases: TGTGCCAGCAGCCCTGGTACCGGGGTCGCTGAAAAACTGTTTTTT. Its protein is CASSPGTGVAEKLFF. The chain couples TRBV9 to TRBJ1-4; D remains unclear. Deletions cut 4 bases from V and 7 bases from J, with 17 bases between. The CDR3 loop spans 15 amino acids. Germline CDR1 SGDLS, CDR2 YYNGEE.

The rearrangement links TRBV2 to TRBJ1-1; D gene ambiguous. The CDR3 has 13 amino acids. V was shortened by 3 bases and J by 0 bases, with 5 bases between the two germline ends. Germline assignment: CDR1 SNHLY and CDR2 FYNNEI. The CDR3 DNA reads as TGTGCCAGCAGTGAGATATTGAACACTGAAGCTTTCTTT. It specifies CASSEILNTEAFF.

The chain combines TRBV6-5 with TRBJ1-5, with 10 bases that match TRBD1. The CDR3 is made up of 14 amino acids. The J segment lost 6 bases and the V segment lost 6 bases, leaving 5 bases of the junction unmatched. The germline CDR1 and CDR2 sequences are MNHEY and SVGAGI. CDR3 DNA: TGTGCCAGCAGCTCCGGGACAGGGGTTCAGCCCCAGCATTTT. Translating it yields CASSSGTGVQPQHF.

The chain joins TRBV7-9 to TRBJ2-1; D remains unclear. The CDR3 covers 14 residues. Germline V lookup: CDR1 SEHNR, CDR2 FQNEAQ (reference sequence). The germline V and J ends were trimmed by 4 bases and 0 bases, with 7 bases remaining between them. CDR3 residues: CASSSDNSYNEQFF. CDR3 DNA sequence: TGTGCCAGCAGCTCCGACAACTCCTACAATGAGCAGTTCTTC.

A few counts support this clone. The rearrangement uses TRBV5-8 and TRBJ2-2, with no clear D. CDR3 length: 17 residues. V was trimmed by 1 base and J by 0 bases, leaving 13 bases between them. From germline, CDR1 is SGHTS and CDR2 YDEGEE. CDR3 nucleotides: TGTGCCAGCAGCTTGTCCCCCGGGTCGGCGAACACCGGGGAGCTGTTTTTT. Translation: CASSLSPGSANTGELFF.

The gene calls are TRBV2 and TRBJ1-2; D is unresolved. V shed 6 bases and J shed 2 bases, with 10 bases lying between them. CDR3 length: 13 residues. Germline lookup yields CDR1 SNHLY and CDR2 FYNNEI. CDR3 in amino acids: CASRPTQNYGYTF. The DNA of the CDR3 is TGTGCCAGCAGGCCGACACAGAACTATGGCTACACCTTC.

This chain links TRBV3-1 (or the pseudogene TRBV3-2) with TRBJ1-3, with unresolved D. CDR1 and CDR2 (germline): LGHDT, YNNKEL (reference sequence). The V and J ends lost 1 base and 6 bases respectively, with 13 bases between them. The CDR3 extends over 15 amino acids. The CDR3 reads CASSQVGFSPNTIYF. The CDR3 DNA is TGTGCCAGCAGCCAAGTCGGGTTCTCTCCAAACACCATATATTTT.

For the CDR3, the DNA is TGTGCCAGCAGTGAGAGGCGGGGGGGCTGGGATGAGCAGTTCTTC. Translating it yields CASSERRGGWDEQFF. This chain links TRBV6-1 with TRBJ2-1; TRBD2 agrees at 9 bases. The V gene's germline CDR1 is MNHNS and CDR2 SASEGT. Trimming cost V 3 bases and J 8 bases; bases outside gene matches: 8. This CDR3 is 15 amino acids long.

The genes are TRBV19 and TRBJ1-2, with a possible D match to TRBD1 (5 bases). Germline-derived CDR1 and CDR2 are LNHDA and SQIVND (reference sequence). The CDR3 extends over 14 amino acids. Trimming left V 3 bases short and J 2 bases short, with 10 bases between. The chain's CDR3 is CASSMGRTNYGYTF. As DNA, the CDR3 is TGTGCCAGTAGTATGGGACGGACCAACTATGGCTACACCTTC.

The chain employs TRBV7-2 and TRBJ1-2, with 7 bases identical to TRBD1. CDR1 and CDR2 (germline): SGHTA, FQGNSA. The V and J ends lost 10 bases and 7 bases, in that order; junction bases with no gene match: 12. The CDR3 loop spans 13 amino acids. The CDR3 here is CATSRQGGTGYTF. The CDR3 DNA reads as TGTGCCACCTCGCGACAGGGAGGTACTGGCTACACCTTC.

This rearrangement joins TRBV3-1 (or the pseudogene TRBV3-2) to TRBJ1-4; tentative D call: TRBD1 (5 bases). Trimming stripped 4 bases from V and 0 bases from J, with 9 bases between. The germline V gene has CDR1 LGHDT and CDR2 YNNKEL (reference sequence). The CDR3 is 15 residues long. The CDR3 loop reads CASSLGAATNEKLFF. The CDR3 DNA sequence: TGTGCCAGCAGCCTTGGGGCAGCAACTAATGAAAAACTGTTTTTT.

The chain carries TRBV7-9 and TRBJ2-1, with 9 bases aligning to TRBD2. The CDR3 has 16 residues. Germline-derived CDR1 and CDR2 are SEHNR and FQNEAQ (reference sequence). Losses at the gene ends were 8 bases for V and 8 bases for J; bases not matched to a gene: 16. The CDR3 region has the DNA TGTGCCAGCCGCGGCGGGGGGGGACTTCACCGCGATGAGCAGTTCTTC. Translation gives CASRGGGGLHRDEQFF.

The chain combines TRBV19 with TRBJ1-5, with 7 bases matching TRBD1. The germline V gene encodes CDR1 LNHDA and CDR2 SQIVND (reference sequence). Unmatched junction bases numbered 10, after V lost 5 bases and J lost 6 bases. CDR3 length: 15 residues. The CDR3 reads CASSEGTVRSQPQHF. The CDR3 DNA reads as TGTGCCAGTAGTGAGGGGACAGTGCGATCTCAGCCCCAGCATTTT.

The rearrangement links TRBV4-1 to TRBJ1-5; D is ambiguous. Trimming shortened V by 0 bases and J by 7 bases, and 19 bases separated the two germline ends. The germline V gene has CDR1 MGHRA and CDR2 YSYEKL. The CDR3 is made up of 17 amino acids. CDR3 sequence (DNA): TGCGCCAGCAGCCAAGATATCGTCGCCGCGGGTCGGCAGCCCCAGCATTTT. Protein product: CASSQDIVAAGRQPQHF.

The gene calls are TRBV9 and TRBJ1-1, with 8 bases fitting TRBD1. The CDR3 runs to 15 residues. Per germline, CDR1 SGDLS and CDR2 YYNGEE. Trimming removed 4 bases from V and 5 bases from J; junction bases left unmatched: 10. The chain's CDR3 is CASSPPTGVRTEAFF. The CDR3 DNA follows: TGTGCCAGCAGCCCCCCGACAGGGGTTCGAACTGAAGCTTTCTTT.

The chain employs TRBV5-4 and TRBJ1-6; D is ambiguous. Germline values: CDR1 SGHNT, CDR2 YYREEE (reference sequence). This CDR3 is built from 13 residues. Trimming left V 0 bases short and J 14 bases short, with 12 bases between. The CDR3 sequence: CASSLAGRISLHF. The CDR3 nucleotides read TGTGCCAGCAGCTTGGCCGGCAGGATTTCCCTCCACTTT.

This clone has just one count. This chain links TRBV3-1 (or the pseudogene TRBV3-2) with TRBJ2-7, with TRBD1 matching over 10 bases. The length of the CDR3 is 16 residues. Germline trimming cut 2 bases from V and 3 bases from J; bases unmatched to any gene: 7. In germline, CDR1 is LGHDT, CDR2 YNNKEL (reference sequence). CDR3 DNA sequence: TGTGCCAGCAGCCAATCCGGGACAGGGGATTTCTACGAGCAGTACTTC. This translates into CASSQSGTGDFYEQYF.

The chain has TRBV6-6 and TRBJ2-1, with TRBD1 matching 7 bases. Germline V gene sequence: CDR1 MNHNY, CDR2 SVGAGI (reference sequence). This CDR3 contains 15 residues. The junction had 9 bases not matched to a gene; V was cut back by 6 bases and J by 4 bases. CDR3 DNA: TGTGCCAGCAGATCAACCGGGACAGCTTACAATGAGCAGTTCTTC. Residues: CASRSTGTAYNEQFF.

This sequence joins TRBV5-1 and TRBJ1-4, with 7 bases identical to TRBD1. V shed 4 bases, J shed 3 bases, and the junction held 3 bases outside the gene matches. Germline CDR1 is SGHRS and CDR2 is YFSETQ. The CDR3 loop spans 14 amino acids. The CDR3 DNA reads TGCGCCAGCAGCGAGGACAGGTCTAATGAAAAACTGTTTTTT. This codes for CASSEDRSNEKLFF.

The rearrangement joins TRBV7-6 to TRBJ2-3, with D perhaps given as TRBD1 or TRBD2 (6 bases each). CDR3 size: 15 residues. Germline CDR1 reads SGHVS; CDR2 reads FNYEAQ. Trimming removed 5 bases at V and 4 bases at J, with 16 bases between. The CDR3 region is CASSPAVGGSDTQYF. CDR3 DNA: TGTGCCAGCAGCCCTGCAGTAGGGGGGTCAGATACGCAGTATTTT.

J is TRBJ1-4 and V is TRBV6-5; the D gene is possibly TRBD1 (5 bases). There are 14 residues in the CDR3. In germline, CDR1 is MNHEY, CDR2 SVGAGI. Deletions cut 6 bases from V and 6 bases from J, with 14 bases between. The CDR3 spells CASRGWRGDEKLFF. The CDR3 DNA is TGTGCCAGCAGGGGTTGGCGGGGGGATGAAAAACTGTTTTTT.

J is TRBJ1-4 and V is TRBV18, with D perhaps TRBD1 (5 bases). The CDR3 extends over 13 amino acids. The V gene lost 6 bases and the J gene lost 6 bases, with 11 bases spanning the gap. Germline V gene sequence: CDR1 KGHSH, CDR2 LQKENI. CDR3 sequence reads: CASSRQLDEKLFF. The CDR3 region has the DNA TGTGCCAGCTCGCGACAGCTAGATGAAAAACTGTTTTTT.

In the case of this clone: The sample carries other DNA sequences with the same CDR3. This rearrangement joins TRBV5-1 to TRBJ2-3, with D perhaps being TRBD1 or TRBD2 (5 bases each). Deletions cut 0 bases from V and 5 bases from J, with 10 bases between. CDR1 SGHRS and CDR2 YFSETQ come from the germline V gene. The CDR3 totals 14 residues. This chain's CDR3 is CASSLDTGGDTQYF. The CDR3 DNA is TGCGCCAGCAGCTTGGATACAGGAGGAGATACGCAGTATTTT. The full variable domain, with the rest looked up from reference TRBV5-1 and TRBJ2-3, is KAGVTQTPRYLIKTRGQQVTLSCSPISGHRSVSWYQQTPGQGLQFLFEYFSETQRNKGNFPGRFSGRQFSNSRSEMNVSTLELGDSALYLCASSLDTGGDTQYFGPGTRLTVL.

This clone was found a few times. The chain joins TRBV19 to TRBJ2-7; TRBD1 might be the D (6 bases). The V gene's germline CDR1 is LNHDA and CDR2 SQIVND (reference sequence). The CDR3 extends over 14 amino acids. Trimming left V 4 bases short and J 10 bases short, with 20 bases between. CDR3 in amino acids: CASSTTPAGGTQYF. CDR3 coding DNA: TGTGCCAGTAGTACGACACCCGCAGGTGGGACACAGTACTTC.